The TCR beta chain under discussion was sequenced for a study of chemoradiotherapy in HPV16-positive cancers. About the research overall: Candidate HPV-specific clones and shared TCR motifs came from two HPV16-positive patients.

The method was immunoSEQ multiplex PCR; TCRdb's version includes in-frame clones alone and lacks a portion of them. The table has approximately 12,000 clones, 50% to 75% seen once; the top ten hold 16%. There are 17 residues in the CDR3. This clone was seen more than once but under ten times. Sample collection occurred from a patient who underwent chemoradiotherapy. This TCR derives from a human donor with HPV-associated anogenital cancer. The V gene is TRBV21-1, the J gene TRBJ2-1. TRBV21-1 represents a pseudogene. The CDR3 loop reads CASNLRRGESSYNEQFF. In DNA form, the CDR3 reads TGTGCCAGCAACCTACGGAGGGGGGAATCCTCCTACAATGAGCAGTTCTTC.